Listed below are T cell receptor beta chains from one sample, sequenced in a study of blood T cells in healthy people across ages. TCRdb reprocessed the 5' RACE reads via MiXCR and lists one record per CDR3 protein. This sample has about 1.6 million distinct CDR3 sequences, with about 35% found just once. The sample consisted of blood. The source is a woman aged 25 to 45 in good health. The conserved cysteine and the conserved F or W are not part of the CDR3 here.

J gene: NA; V gene: TRBV11-2; CDR3 protein: ASSAPGLAGLPYEQY
J gene: TRBJ1-2; V gene: TRBV7-9; CDR3 protein: ASSLILGQTLNYGYT
J gene: TRBJ1-2; V gene: TRBV6-6; CDR3 protein: ASSYLTVGDGYT
J gene: TRBJ2-3; V gene: TRBV10-3; CDR3 protein: AISPRSGGDTDTQY
J gene: TRBJ2-1; V gene: TRBV12-3/TRBV12-4; CDR3 protein: ATGENEQF
J gene: TRBJ1-2; V gene: TRBV12-3/TRBV12-4; CDR3 protein: ASSFRGWTGSRSGYT
J gene: TRBJ2-1; V gene: TRBV12-3/TRBV12-4; CDR3 protein: ASSTGGGDEQF
J gene: TRBJ2-5; V gene: TRBV18; CDR3 protein: ASSPNQETQY
J gene: TRBJ1-5; V gene: TRBV20-1; CDR3 protein: SAVLYDRGRTQPQH
J gene: TRBJ2-7; V gene: TRBV12-3/TRBV12-4; CDR3 protein: ASSFTGDLDEQY
J gene: TRBJ2-7; V gene: TRBV6-1; CDR3 protein: ASSEAPLHTYEQY
J gene: TRBJ1-1; V gene: TRBV7-2; CDR3 protein: ASSLVGRVDTEAF
J gene: TRBJ2-7; V gene: TRBV20-1; CDR3 protein: SARDGLGNYEQY
J gene: TRBJ2-7; V gene: TRBV11-2; CDR3 protein: APRKGGRNEQY
J gene: TRBJ2-1; V gene: TRBV2; CDR3 protein: ASSEIAGGPGNEQF
J gene: TRBJ2-1; V gene: TRBV20-1; CDR3 protein: SASSPGRAGGNNEQF
J gene: TRBJ2-1; V gene: TRBV20-1; CDR3 protein: SARDLAEIESGQF
J gene: TRBJ2-4; V gene: TRBV5-6; CDR3 protein: ASSLLRESGSKNIQY